This T cell receptor beta chain was documented in a study of T-cell reconstitution after alpha-beta-depleted transplantation in children. Germline loops: CDR1 SGHTA, CDR2 FQGTGA. The CDR3 covers 16 residues. The V and J ends lost 5 bases and 6 bases, in that order; junction bases with no gene match: 9. Library preparation (for TCRbeta) was performed with unique molecular identifiers. From the PCR reads, TCRdb called clonotypes with MiXCR, one entry per CDR3 protein. Here the sample spans hundreds of thousands of distinct CDR3 sequences, approximately 13% being singletons. The sequences come from PBMCs, mostly from graft donor cells, collected 360 days after TCRalphabeta/CD19-depleted stem cell transplant. This sequence originates from a male patient aged 10 to 17 who had a stem cell transplant for acute myeloid leukemia, so the T cells may come from the graft donor. V gene TRBV7-3 combines with J gene TRBJ2-3, with 12 bases aligning to TRBD2. The CDR3 sequence is CASSPRLAGVRDTQYF. DNA for the CDR3: TGTGCCAGCAGCCCCCGACTAGCGGGAGTTAGGGATACGCAGTATTTT.